The subject of this entry is one TCR beta chain. This clonotype was observed a few times. The specificity of this receptor is unknown. Qualities for individual bases were not recorded, and no much larger clone is one base off. The data belong to a study of regulatory T cells in long-lasting Graves disease (dated by TCRdb to 2020 to 2022). Some background on the complete study: Patients with newly diagnosed Graves' disease had been on antithyroid drugs for under 3 months. Patients with persistent Graves' disease were compared with patients with newly diagnosed Graves' disease using TCR sequencing and RNA sequencing of peripheral blood. The study took place in China and was registered as a clinical trial. A total of roughly 33 samples were covered by TCR sequencing, comprising some 13 persistent and 20 or so newly diagnosed Graves' disease patients. What the study reported, not specific to this receptor: Only the TCR beta chain was sequenced and analyzed. The study examined only peripheral blood because the primary lesion, thyroid tissue, could not be accessed. The small sample size was acknowledged by the authors as a limitation that may reduce accuracy. TRBV28, TRBJ1-2 and TRBJ2-5 were preferentially used in persistent disease, while TRBV20-1 and TRBJ2-1 were favored in newly diagnosed disease. Compared with newly diagnosed patients, patients with persistent Graves' disease had lower TCR Shannon entropy and fewer highly expanded clones, which suggests clonal expansion. Patients with persistent disease shared more public clonotypes (around 3,000) than newly diagnosed patients did (roughly 970).

The method was multiplex PCR. The sequencing machine was an Illumina HiSeq 4000. CDR3 regions were amplified by Arm-PCR with iRepertoire HTBI primers to construct TCR beta libraries. Gel purification was performed on PCR products prior to sequencing. In the source study's methods: Across samples, around 58 TRBV and 13 to 15 TRBJ segments were identified and used for gene usage analysis of CDR3 amino acid clonotypes. COPE and FqMerger were used to merge the filtered high-quality paired reads into contigs. BLAST was used to align contigs to IMGT TRBV, TRBD and TRBJ reference genes, and CDR3 was defined according to IMGT. Any clonotype with a frequency above 0.1% was classified as a highly expanded clone. Repertoire diversity was measured by Shannon entropy, and V-J evenness by the Gini coefficient. A clonotype was considered public if more than one individual shared it. Through fastp at Q25 and MiXCR, TCRdb rebuilt clones from the public reads, retaining in-frame beta chains. Every CDR3 protein is listed once, alongside the most common genes and DNA of its rows. V and J calls and clone size were set by TCRdb, not the authors. The sample has 530,000 or so distinct CDR3 sequences on record, about 15% of them singletons. Around 11% of the sample lies in the top ten.

Reading the germline V gene gives CDR1 MNHGY and CDR2 SVAAGI. The V end gives up 4 bases and the J end 5 bases, leaving 8 bases in the junction not matched to a gene. The CDR3 spans 15 residues, from the cysteine through the phenylalanine. Of the read, only the CDR3 DNA is kept; its 45 bases are in frame from base 1. The meaning of the sample's time point label: newly diagnosed GD, antithyroid drugs for less than 3 months. For both TCR sequencing and RNA sequencing, RNA was extracted from PBMCs using TRIzol. The diagnosis of Graves' disease was made according to American Thyroid Association guidelines. Patients were recruited from an endocrinology department in Xi'an, China. Each patient gave about 10 milliliters of peripheral blood, collected in an EDTA anticoagulant tube. PBMCs were isolated by Ficoll Paque Plus density gradient separation without further T cell sorting. An Agilent 2100 Bioanalyzer and agarose gel were used to assess RNA quality, and a NanoDrop 2000 was used to measure RNA concentration.

The sample was also linked to a second study, of T cells in Graves' hyperthyroidism and ophthalmopathy. As noted in the second study: Stable Graves' hyperthyroidism was defined as the absence of progression to ophthalmopathy over 18 months of follow-up. Hyperthyroidism patients were aged 18 to 65 years and newly diagnosed, with disease duration of less than 2 months. Any patient with an uncontrolled infection, another autoimmune disease, pregnancy or lactation was excluded. Diagnoses were established on the basis of clinical symptoms, serum thyroxine and TRAb, thyroid ultrasound, and orbital computed tomography. The TCR CDR3 was subjected to a first round of RT-PCR using the HTBI primer set and the Qiagen OneStep RT-PCR kit. Blood samples also contained most of the expanded thyroid clonotypes (frequency above 0.001), which suggests that blood repertoires may reflect thyroid immune responses. Ophthalmopathy was separated from stable hyperthyroidism by a 13 V-J signature model, with just over 85% sensitivity and roughly 81% specificity obtained in cross-validation and 80%/75% obtained in testing. In validation, the model predicted progression to ophthalmopathy with approximately 70% sensitivity and about 72% specificity, a median of 6.5 months before onset. To identify TCR V-J signatures that set the groups apart, the researchers used a discovery cohort of 100 patients, made up of roughly 45 with Graves' ophthalmopathy and about 60 with stable Graves' hyperthyroidism. Whether ophthalmopathy could be predicted prospectively was tested in an independent validation cohort made up of approximately 19 hyperthyroidism patients plus 17 patients who later progressed to ophthalmopathy. For training and testing, the 100 or so patients in the discovery cohort were randomly divided in a 7:3 ratio. In addition, the study compared T-cell repertoires in thyroid tissue and in blood from roughly 6 Graves' hyperthyroidism patients. After blood sampling, hyperthyroidism patients were treated with methimazole at a starting dose of 30 mg daily, and ophthalmopathy patients were treated with high-dose intravenous methylprednisolone. A second multiplex PCR round built the libraries, followed by size selection and purification. Paired-end sequencing of the libraries was performed with 100 bp reads on an Illumina HiSeq2000. Raw data were processed with SOAPnuke, discarding reads with adapters, uncalled bases, mean Phred below 15, or no exact constant-primer or identifier match. COPE v1.2.5 was used to merge high-quality paired reads, and clonotypes were defined as unique nucleotide sequences. Clonotypes were aligned to IMGT TRBV, TRBD and TRBJ reference segments using MiTCR v1.1. The analysis was restricted to V-J combinations with a frequency above 0.0001, which together covered 99.2% of the repertoires. A TCS score was defined as the ratio between F50 (clonal expansion) and ExV (chaos), using BLOSUM62-based TCRdist between CDR3 peptides within each V-J. Welch's t-statistics and random forest reduced 450 to 600 V-J features to around 14, which were used in a naive Bayes classifier (R e1071). Sample size was not statistically predetermined, and blinding of investigators to group allocation was not performed. According to the paper, TCR Vbeta CDR3 sequencing was carried out on some 140 peripheral blood samples, which came from some 41 ophthalmopathy, some 73 hyperthyroidism and approximately 17 progressor patients.

This receptor chain uses TRBV6-9 and TRBJ2-5, with 9 middle bases fitting TRBD1. Material: peripheral blood mononuclear cells (PBMCs), obtained at new diagnosis, from a patient treated with antithyroid drugs. The receptor comes from a man aged 18 to 30 with Graves disease. Donor details come from another sample of the same person, matched by shared clones. Here is the DNA: TGTGCCAGCAGTTCGAACAGGGGGCAGGGGGAGACCCAGTACTTC. This encodes CASSSNRGQGETQYF.